Included here is one T cell receptor (beta chain) sequence, with context. Antigen: not known. The CDR3 loop spans 17 amino acids. The sample originates from a study of beta chain features in type 1 diabetes. Overall study findings and caveats: Moderate yet significant TCRB CDR3 shortening was seen in Type 1 diabetes patients in all four CD4+ subsets.

Expressed TCRB transcripts were sequenced after all isolated RNA was converted to cDNA. Only in-frame clones appear in the TCRdb table, and some are missing; sequencing was by immunoSEQ multiplex PCR. The sample holds about 660,000 clones, 11% to 15% seen once. The clonotype originates from a man younger than 35 with type 1 diabetes. Source material: naive CD4+ T cells from blood. The chain carries TRBV21-1 and TRBJ2-3; TRBD2 is the table's D call, not checked against the DNA. TRBV21-1 corresponds to a pseudogene. The CDR3: CASSKGRGARGTDTQYF. CDR3 DNA sequence: TGTGCCAGCAGCAAAGGTCGGGGGGCTCGTGGCACAGATACGCAGTATTTT.